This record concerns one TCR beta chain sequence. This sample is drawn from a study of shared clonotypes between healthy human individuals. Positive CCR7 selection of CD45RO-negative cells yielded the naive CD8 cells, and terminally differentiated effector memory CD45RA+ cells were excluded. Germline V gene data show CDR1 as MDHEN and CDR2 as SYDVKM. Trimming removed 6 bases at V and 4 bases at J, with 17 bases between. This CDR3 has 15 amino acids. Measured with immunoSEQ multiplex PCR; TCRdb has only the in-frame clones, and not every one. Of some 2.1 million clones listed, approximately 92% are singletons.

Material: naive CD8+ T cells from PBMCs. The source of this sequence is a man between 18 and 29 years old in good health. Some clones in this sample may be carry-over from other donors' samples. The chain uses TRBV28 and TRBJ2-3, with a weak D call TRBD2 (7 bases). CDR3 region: CASSGGQGGADTQYF. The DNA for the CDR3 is TGTGCCAGCAGCGGGGGGCAGGGTGGGGCAGATACGCAGTATTTT.